A selection of T cell receptor beta chains follows, all from one sample in a study of T-cell reconstitution after alpha-beta-depleted transplantation in children. In TCRdb, the PCR reads were re-called with MiXCR into one record per CDR3 protein. Of more than 550,000 distinct CDR3 sequences listed, about 10% are singletons. Sequencing used PBMCs from the stem cell graft donor, obtained from the stem cell graft. The receptors originated from a human donor who donated a stem cell graft to a child with acute myeloid leukemia. CDR3s include the opening cysteine and the closing phenylalanine or tryptophan. D genes are given only for firm matches. The size entry is marked missing in some rows and otherwise reads once, few, many or a size class.

v_gene: TRBV30; j_gene: TRBJ2-7; d_gene: -; len: 13; abundance: many; CDR3nt: TGTGCCTGGAGTGTTGGGGGATTGGGAGAGCAGTACTTC; CDR3aa: CAWSVGGLGEQYF
v_gene: TRBV20-1; j_gene: TRBJ1-4; d_gene: -; len: 13; abundance: few; CDR3nt: TGCAGTGCCAGGCGGGGACTTAATGAAAAACTGTTTTTT; CDR3aa: CSARRGLNEKLFF
v_gene: TRBV29-1; j_gene: TRBJ2-3; d_gene: -; len: 16; abundance: -; CDR3nt: TGCAGCGTTGCCGACCCCAGGGTTCCTAGCACAGATACGCAGTATTTT; CDR3aa: CSVADPRVPSTDTQYF
v_gene: TRBV12-3/TRBV12-4; j_gene: TRBJ2-7; d_gene: -; len: 13; abundance: few; CDR3nt: TGTGCCAGCTCAAGGACAGTGGGATACGAGCAGTACTTC; CDR3aa: CASSRTVGYEQYF
v_gene: TRBV20-1; j_gene: TRBJ2-5; d_gene: TRBD1; len: 15; abundance: few; CDR3nt: TGCAGTGCTAGAGGTCAGGGGGTGGTAGGAGAGACCCAGTACTTC; CDR3aa: CSARGQGVVGETQYF
v_gene: TRBV7-2; j_gene: TRBJ2-3; d_gene: -; len: 15; abundance: many; CDR3nt: TGTGCCAGCAGCTTAGAGGGCGGTTACACAGATACGCAGTATTTT; CDR3aa: CASSLEGGYTDTQYF
v_gene: TRBV28; j_gene: TRBJ2-7; d_gene: TRBD2; len: 15; abundance: few; CDR3nt: TGTGCCAGCAGCCTCTCTGGGACTAGCGTCTACGAGCAGTACTTC; CDR3aa: CASSLSGTSVYEQYF
v_gene: TRBV7-2; j_gene: TRBJ2-6; d_gene: TRBD1; len: 16; abundance: -; CDR3nt: TGTGCCAGCAGCTTAGAAGGGGGCGCTGGGGCCAACGTCCTGACTTTC; CDR3aa: CASSLEGGAGANVLTF
v_gene: TRBV14; j_gene: TRBJ1-4; d_gene: -; len: 15; abundance: few; CDR3nt: TGTGCCAGCAGCCAAAGGGGGGGCTGGGGAAGAAAACTGTTTTTT; CDR3aa: CASSQRGGWGRKLFF
v_gene: TRBV15; j_gene: TRBJ1-1; d_gene: -; len: 16; abundance: -; CDR3nt: TGTGCCACCAGCCGTCCCCAGGCACAGGGGAACACTGAAGCTTTCTTT; CDR3aa: CATSRPQAQGNTEAFF
v_gene: TRBV20-1; j_gene: TRBJ2-3; d_gene: TRBD2; len: 13; abundance: many; CDR3nt: TGCAGAGTTAGCGGGAGGGACACAGATACGCAGTATTTT; CDR3aa: CRVSGRDTDTQYF
v_gene: TRBV29-1; j_gene: TRBJ2-5; d_gene: TRBD1; len: 13; abundance: few; CDR3nt: TGCAGCGTGACAGGGTTCGGGCAAGAGACCCAGTACTTC; CDR3aa: CSVTGFGQETQYF
v_gene: TRBV3-1; j_gene: TRBJ2-7; d_gene: -; len: 15; abundance: few; CDR3nt: TGTGCCAGCAGCCAAGATCAAAGAGGGTCCTACGAGCAGTACTTC; CDR3aa: CASSQDQRGSYEQYF
v_gene: TRBV20-1; j_gene: TRBJ2-3; d_gene: TRBD2; len: 18; abundance: few; CDR3nt: TGCAGTGCTAGAAGTAGCGGGAGGTTCCAAACTAGCACAGATACGCAGTATTTT; CDR3aa: CSARSSGRFQTSTDTQYF
v_gene: TRBV30; j_gene: TRBJ2-7; d_gene: -; len: 13; abundance: few; CDR3nt: TGTGCCTGGAGGAGTCTGAGCTCCTACGAGCAGTACTTC; CDR3aa: CAWRSLSSYEQYF
v_gene: TRBV25-1; j_gene: TRBJ1-1; d_gene: -; len: 19; abundance: -; CDR3nt: TGTGCCAGCAGCTCCCAGGGGCGGGGGGTGGAACTGATGAACACTGAAGCTTTCTTT; CDR3aa: CASSSQGRGVELMNTEAFF
v_gene: TRBV20-1; j_gene: TRBJ1-2; d_gene: -; len: 15; abundance: few; CDR3nt: TGCAGTGCCGAAACACGGGACCGCGCTAACTATGGCTACACCTTC; CDR3aa: CSAETRDRANYGYTF
v_gene: TRBV12-3/TRBV12-4; j_gene: TRBJ1-2; d_gene: -; len: 14; abundance: many; CDR3nt: TGTGCCAGCAGTCCCACCGGGACCTACTATGGCTACACCTTC; CDR3aa: CASSPTGTYYGYTF
v_gene: TRBV20-1; j_gene: TRBJ2-5; d_gene: -; len: 14; abundance: many; CDR3nt: TGCAGTGCTCCTCCCGCTCAGAGTGGTGAGACCCAGTACTTC; CDR3aa: CSAPPAQSGETQYF
v_gene: TRBV30; j_gene: TRBJ2-3; d_gene: -; len: 13; abundance: many; CDR3nt: TGTGCCTGGAGTAAGGGAATTGGAGATACGCAGTATTTT; CDR3aa: CAWSKGIGDTQYF
v_gene: TRBV20-1; j_gene: TRBJ2-4; d_gene: -; len: 15; abundance: few; CDR3nt: TGCAGTGCCCAGGGGGGCAAGCTAGCCAAAAACATTCAGTACTTC; CDR3aa: CSAQGGKLAKNIQYF
v_gene: TRBV18; j_gene: TRBJ1-5; d_gene: -; len: 14; abundance: few; CDR3nt: TGTGCCAGCTCCCGAGGAAGGGAGGATCAGCCCCAGCATTTT; CDR3aa: CASSRGREDQPQHF
v_gene: TRBV5-1; j_gene: TRBJ2-5; d_gene: -; len: 14; abundance: -; CDR3nt: TGCGCCAGCAGCTTGCCACAGGGAGGAGAGACCCAGTACTTC; CDR3aa: CASSLPQGGETQYF
v_gene: TRBV14; j_gene: TRBJ2-7; d_gene: -; len: 12; abundance: -; CDR3nt: TGTGCCAGCAGCCCACAAGGAGTTCCCCAGTACTTC; CDR3aa: CASSPQGVPQYF
v_gene: TRBV20-1; j_gene: TRBJ1-2; d_gene: TRBD1; len: 14; abundance: -; CDR3nt: TGCAGTGCTAGCGACAGACAGGGTGTCAGTGGCTACACCTTC; CDR3aa: CSASDRQGVSGYTF
v_gene: TRBV7-8; j_gene: TRBJ2-3; d_gene: TRBD2; len: 16; abundance: -; CDR3nt: TGTGCCAGCAGCAACCTAGCGGGAGCAGCCACAGATACGCAGTATTTT; CDR3aa: CASSNLAGAATDTQYF
v_gene: TRBV4-2; j_gene: TRBJ1-3; d_gene: -; len: 15; abundance: few; CDR3nt: TGTGCCAGCAGCCAACTCGGGGGCTCTGGAAACACCATATATTTT; CDR3aa: CASSQLGGSGNTIYF
v_gene: TRBV6-6; j_gene: TRBJ2-3; d_gene: TRBD1; len: 15; abundance: many; CDR3nt: TGTGCCAGCAGGGGACAGCGGCAAGCCACAGATACGCAGTATTTT; CDR3aa: CASRGQRQATDTQYF
v_gene: TRBV7-2; j_gene: TRBJ2-5; d_gene: TRBD2; len: 16; abundance: -; CDR3nt: TGTGCCAGCAGCTCCGGAGCGGGAGGGCCCAGAGAGACCCAGTACTTC; CDR3aa: CASSSGAGGPRETQYF
v_gene: TRBV5-1; j_gene: TRBJ2-3; d_gene: TRBD2; len: 16; abundance: few; CDR3nt: TGCGCCAGCAGCTTGGTGGCTAGCGGGGACACAGATACGCAGTATTTT; CDR3aa: CASSLVASGDTDTQYF
v_gene: TRBV9; j_gene: TRBJ2-3; d_gene: -; len: 14; abundance: few; CDR3nt: TGTGCCAGCAGCCCTGGCTGGGACTCTGGCACGCAGTATTTT; CDR3aa: CASSPGWDSGTQYF
v_gene: TRBV2; j_gene: TRBJ2-1; d_gene: TRBD2; len: 14; abundance: -; CDR3nt: TGTGCCAGCAGTCCGGGACTAATCATGAGTGAGCAGTTCTTC; CDR3aa: CASSPGLIMSEQFF
v_gene: TRBV20-1; j_gene: TRBJ2-3; d_gene: TRBD2; len: 16; abundance: -; CDR3nt: TGCAGTGCAAATCGTGGGGCTAGCGGGAGAACAGATACGCAGTATTTT; CDR3aa: CSANRGASGRTDTQYF
v_gene: TRBV6-4; j_gene: TRBJ2-6; d_gene: -; len: 19; abundance: many; CDR3nt: TGTGCCAGCAGTGGGCCTCCGGGGTCACTCCCTTCTGGGGCCAACGTCCTGACTTTC; CDR3aa: CASSGPPGSLPSGANVLTF
v_gene: TRBV28; j_gene: TRBJ2-7; d_gene: TRBD1; len: 15; abundance: -; CDR3nt: TGTGCCAGCAGTCCACAGGGACAGGGCATCTACGAGCAGTACTTC; CDR3aa: CASSPQGQGIYEQYF
v_gene: TRBV5-1; j_gene: TRBJ2-5; d_gene: TRBD2; len: 16; abundance: -; CDR3nt: TGCGCCAGCAGCTTGGGACTAGCGGGAGGCCTGGTGCCCCAGTACTTC; CDR3aa: CASSLGLAGGLVPQYF
v_gene: TRBV6-6; j_gene: TRBJ2-7; d_gene: -; len: 13; abundance: -; CDR3nt: TGTGCCAGCAGTTATATGGCGGCATACGAGCAGTACTTC; CDR3aa: CASSYMAAYEQYF
v_gene: TRBV9; j_gene: TRBJ2-2; d_gene: -; len: 12; abundance: -; CDR3nt: TGTGCCAGCCGCCCCTTGGGCGGGGAGCTGTTTTTT; CDR3aa: CASRPLGGELFF
v_gene: TRBV20-1; j_gene: TRBJ2-3; d_gene: -; len: 13; abundance: many; CDR3nt: TGCAGTTTACCCCGACCGGGAGCAGATACGCAGTATTTT; CDR3aa: CSLPRPGADTQYF
v_gene: TRBV20-1; j_gene: TRBJ2-1; d_gene: -; len: 14; abundance: many; CDR3nt: TGCAGTGTCCTGGACTATGGGGTTGGGAATGAGCAGTTCTTC; CDR3aa: CSVLDYGVGNEQFF
v_gene: TRBV30; j_gene: TRBJ2-1; d_gene: -; len: 12; abundance: -; CDR3nt: TGTGCCTGGAGTGTACTCCTTAATGAGCGGTTCTTC; CDR3aa: CAWSVLLNERFF
v_gene: TRBV29-1; j_gene: TRBJ2-6; d_gene: TRBD1; len: 18; abundance: few; CDR3nt: TGCAGCGTTGAATCAGGGACAGGTATCCGTTCTGGGGCCAACGTCCTGACTTTC; CDR3aa: CSVESGTGIRSGANVLTF
v_gene: TRBV12-3/TRBV12-4; j_gene: TRBJ1-6; d_gene: TRBD1; len: 14; abundance: many; CDR3nt: TGTGCCAGCAGTTTAGTGAGGGGGCGTTCACCCCTCCACTTT; CDR3aa: CASSLVRGRSPLHF
v_gene: TRBV5-6; j_gene: TRBJ2-2; d_gene: TRBD2; len: 15; abundance: -; CDR3nt: TGTGCCAGCAGCCTAATAGCGGGAGACACCGGGGAGCTGTTTTTT; CDR3aa: CASSLIAGDTGELFF
v_gene: TRBV15; j_gene: TRBJ2-7; d_gene: -; len: 11; abundance: many; CDR3nt: TGTGCCACCAGCAGAGACGGGGAGCAGTACTTC; CDR3aa: CATSRDGEQYF
v_gene: TRBV20-1; j_gene: TRBJ2-1; d_gene: -; len: 15; abundance: -; CDR3nt: TGCTGTGCTCCTTCGGGCGCGGGCTCCTACAATGAGCAGTTCTTC; CDR3aa: CCAPSGAGSYNEQFF
v_gene: TRBV27; j_gene: TRBJ2-1; d_gene: -; len: 17; abundance: many; CDR3nt: TGTGCCAGCAGTGAGGGGGGAGGATTAAGGTCCTACAATGAGCAGTTCTTC; CDR3aa: CASSEGGGLRSYNEQFF
v_gene: TRBV29-1; j_gene: TRBJ2-1; d_gene: -; len: 12; abundance: -; CDR3nt: TGCAGCGTTGGATCTGGGGTGGATGAGCAGTTCTTC; CDR3aa: CSVGSGVDEQFF
v_gene: TRBV7-9; j_gene: TRBJ2-1; d_gene: -; len: 15; abundance: few; CDR3nt: TGTGCCAGCAGCCCCCCTGCGGCTAGTTGGAATGAGCAGTTCTTC; CDR3aa: CASSPPAASWNEQFF
v_gene: TRBV5-1; j_gene: TRBJ2-7; d_gene: -; len: 15; abundance: few; CDR3nt: TGCGCCAGCAGCCGGGACTCACGAAGCTCCTACGAGCAGTACTTC; CDR3aa: CASSRDSRSSYEQYF
v_gene: TRBV12-3/TRBV12-4; j_gene: TRBJ2-2; d_gene: TRBD2; len: 16; abundance: few; CDR3nt: TGTGCCAGCAGTTGGGGAGCGGGAGGAGTCACCGGGGAGCTGTTTTTT; CDR3aa: CASSWGAGGVTGELFF
v_gene: TRBV27; j_gene: TRBJ1-2; d_gene: -; len: 14; abundance: -; CDR3nt: TGTGCCAGCAGTTTCGGGGGGTTAAACTATGGCTACACCTTC; CDR3aa: CASSFGGLNYGYTF
v_gene: TRBV29-1; j_gene: TRBJ1-2; d_gene: -; len: 11; abundance: many; CDR3nt: TGCAGCGTTGAAAATCTAGATGGCTACACCTTC; CDR3aa: CSVENLDGYTF
v_gene: TRBV6-2/TRBV6-3; j_gene: TRBJ2-1; d_gene: -; len: 16; abundance: many; CDR3nt: TGTGCCAGCACCACCCGGGTTCGGGGGCCAGACAATGAGCAGTTCTTC; CDR3aa: CASTTRVRGPDNEQFF
v_gene: TRBV4-2; j_gene: TRBJ1-5; d_gene: -; len: 13; abundance: -; CDR3nt: TGTGCCAGCAGCCAACGGATAGATCAGCCCCAGCATTTT; CDR3aa: CASSQRIDQPQHF